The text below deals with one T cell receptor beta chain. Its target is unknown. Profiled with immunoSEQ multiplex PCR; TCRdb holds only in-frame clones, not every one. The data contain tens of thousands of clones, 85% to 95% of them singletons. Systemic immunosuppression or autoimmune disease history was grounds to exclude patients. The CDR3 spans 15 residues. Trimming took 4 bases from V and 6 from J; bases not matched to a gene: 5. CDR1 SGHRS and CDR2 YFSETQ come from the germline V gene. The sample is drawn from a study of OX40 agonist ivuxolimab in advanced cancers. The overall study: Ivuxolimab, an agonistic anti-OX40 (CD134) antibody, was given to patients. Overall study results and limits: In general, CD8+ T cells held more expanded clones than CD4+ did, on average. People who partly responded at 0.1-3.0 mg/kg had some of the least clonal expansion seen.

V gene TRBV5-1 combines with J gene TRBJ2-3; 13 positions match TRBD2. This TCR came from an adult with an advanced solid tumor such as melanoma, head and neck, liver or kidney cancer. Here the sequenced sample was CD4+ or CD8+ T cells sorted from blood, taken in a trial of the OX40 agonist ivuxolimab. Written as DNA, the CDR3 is TGCGCCAGCAGCCCCGGGACTAGCGGGAAGGATACGCAGTATTTT. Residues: CASSPGTSGKDTQYF.